The text below deals with one TCR beta chain. It lacks a known antigen. Per-base quality was not reported, and no clone a single base away is much larger than it. This specimen belongs to a study of blood T cell repertoires in COVID-19 (dated by TCRdb to between 2020 and 2021). Some background on the complete study: Samples from collaborators originated in the United States, Italy and Spain and spanned both the acute and convalescent phases of COVID-19. The material from the prospective study consisted of cDNA or gDNA derived from T cells, B-cell-depleted T cells, or PBMCs. Subjects who had been exposed to COVID-19, were actively infected with it, or had recovered from it provided the deeply sampled blood TCRbeta repertoires that made up the dataset. A freely available public database, intended as a resource for researchers studying the immune response to SARS-CoV-2, is where the repertoires were released. Samples came from the ongoing ImmuneRACE study (first 160 participants) plus 1,254 subjects from 6 global collaborators. Sample metadata almost always included a de-identified subject ID, COVID-19 status, age in years and sex. HLA class I and class II types, where available, came from metadata supplied by the sample provider rather than from assay-based typing. Here is what the overall study found, with its caveats: Clinical and demographic metadata were provided uncurated, with the amount varying by source and participant.

CDR1 and CDR2 are drawn from the germline V gene: SGHNT, YENEEA. The CDR3, cysteine through phenylalanine, is 12 amino acids long. The sequence is cut down to CDR3 DNA, 36 bases in frame from base 1. V lost 1 base and J lost 3 bases; the stretch between them is 4 bases long. TCRbeta CDR3 regions were amplified from genomic DNA by means of the immunoSEQ Assay, a bias-controlled multiplex PCR. The authors' pipeline ran thus. Nucleated cell counts per sample were estimated from amplification of reference gene primers within the assay. Sequence reads were collapsed and filtered to measure the absolute abundance of every unique TCRbeta CDR3 rearrangement. For each sample, productive Simpson clonality was calculated as the square root of Simpson's diversity index across productive rearrangements. TCRdb mirrors the immuneACCESS table, restricted to in-frame sequences. Some clones are absent from its copies; in checked studies, under half trace to an unresolved V gene, and the reason for the others is unknown. The V and J calls and clone size were taken over from that table, and D and trimming were inferred from the DNA. This sample comprises under 300,000 clones, approximately 90% of them detected only once. The ten largest clones capture over 1.5% of the sample.

Participants in the prospective study were enrolled through a virtual design, were aged roughly 18 to 90 years, and lived in some 24 United States geographic areas. In the prospective study, participants were assigned to cohorts based on the clinical history participants reported in a screening survey and a study questionnaire. For ImmuneRACE Cohort 3, a participant was defined as recovered based on two consecutive negative NP/OP PCR tests, clearance by a healthcare professional, or resolution of symptoms. In the prospective study, mobile phlebotomists collected whole blood, serum and a nasopharyngeal or oropharyngeal swab from each participant. Prospective study participants could optionally give additional blood draws and questionnaires over an approximately 2-month period. Prospective study blood samples were shipped either frozen or at room temperature before DNA extraction.

Sequenced material: PBMCs or T cells enriched from blood (not recorded which). The sequence was collected from a woman younger than 35 who had recovered from COVID-19. The sequence is built from TRBV11-3 and TRBJ2-7; the D segment cannot be called with confidence. The CDR3 in this case is CASSLARYEQYF. The nucleotides read TGTGCCAGCAGCTTAGCTCGCTACGAGCAGTACTTC. Reference TRBV11-3 and TRBJ2-7 genes cover what lies past the CDR3, so the full variable domain is EAGVVQSPRYKIIEKKQPVAFWCNPISGHNTLYWYLQNLGQGPELLIRYENEEAVDDSQLPKDRFSAERLKGVDSTLKIQPAELGDSAVYLCASSLARYEQYFGPGTRLTVT.